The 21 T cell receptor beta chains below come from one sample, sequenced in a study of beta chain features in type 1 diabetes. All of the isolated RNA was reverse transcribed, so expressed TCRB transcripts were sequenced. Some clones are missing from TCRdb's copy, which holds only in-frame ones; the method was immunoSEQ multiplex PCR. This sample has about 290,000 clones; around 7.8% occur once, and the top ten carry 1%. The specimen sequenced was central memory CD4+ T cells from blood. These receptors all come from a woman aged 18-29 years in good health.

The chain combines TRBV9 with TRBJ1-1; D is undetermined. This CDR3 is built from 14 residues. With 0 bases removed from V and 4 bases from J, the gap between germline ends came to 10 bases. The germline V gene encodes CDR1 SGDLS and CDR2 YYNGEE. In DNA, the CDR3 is TGTGCCAGCAGCGTAGGGAACCTAGCCACTGAAGCTTTCTTT. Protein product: CASSVGNLATEAFF.

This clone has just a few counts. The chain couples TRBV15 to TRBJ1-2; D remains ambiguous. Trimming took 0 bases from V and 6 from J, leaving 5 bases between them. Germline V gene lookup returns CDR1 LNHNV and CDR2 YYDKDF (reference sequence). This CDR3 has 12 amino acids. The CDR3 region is CATSRDNNGYTF. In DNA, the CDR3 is TGTGCCACCAGCAGAGACAACAATGGCTACACCTTC.

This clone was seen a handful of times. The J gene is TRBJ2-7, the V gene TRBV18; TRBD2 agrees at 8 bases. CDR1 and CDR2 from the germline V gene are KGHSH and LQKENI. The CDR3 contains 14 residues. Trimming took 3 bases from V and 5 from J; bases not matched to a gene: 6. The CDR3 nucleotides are TGTGCCAGCTCACCGACAACGGGAGGGAACGAGCAGTACTTC. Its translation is CASSPTTGGNEQYF.

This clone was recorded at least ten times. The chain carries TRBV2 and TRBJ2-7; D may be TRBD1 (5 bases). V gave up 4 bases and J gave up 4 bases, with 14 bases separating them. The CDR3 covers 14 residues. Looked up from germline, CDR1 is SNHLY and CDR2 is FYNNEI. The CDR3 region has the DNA TGTGCCAGCAGTGTCAGGGTTATCCCTTACGAGCAGTACGTC. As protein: CASSVRVIPYEQYV.

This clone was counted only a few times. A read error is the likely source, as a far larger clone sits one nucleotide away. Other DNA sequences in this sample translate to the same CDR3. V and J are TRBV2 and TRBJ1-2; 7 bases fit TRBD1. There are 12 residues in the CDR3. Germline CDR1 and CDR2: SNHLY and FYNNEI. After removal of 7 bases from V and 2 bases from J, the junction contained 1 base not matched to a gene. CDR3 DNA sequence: TGTGCCAGCAAGACAGGGAACTATGGCTACACCTTC. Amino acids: CASKTGNYGYTF.

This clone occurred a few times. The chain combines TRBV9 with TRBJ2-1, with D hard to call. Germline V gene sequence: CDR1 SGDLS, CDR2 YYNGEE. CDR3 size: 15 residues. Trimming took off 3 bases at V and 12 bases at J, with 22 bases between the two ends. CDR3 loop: CASSARADPRIRQFF. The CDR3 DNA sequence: TGTGCCAGCAGCGCCCGCGCAGATCCTCGGATTCGGCAGTTCTTC.

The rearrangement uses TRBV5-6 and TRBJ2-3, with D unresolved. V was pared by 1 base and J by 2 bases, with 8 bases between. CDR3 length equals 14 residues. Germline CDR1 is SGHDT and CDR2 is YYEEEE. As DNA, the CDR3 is TGTGCCAGCAGCTTGAACGGACCCACAGATACGCAGTATTTT. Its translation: CASSLNGPTDTQYF.

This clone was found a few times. The DNA for the CDR3 is TGTGCCAGCAGCGTAGAGGCCCAACTAGTGGGCAATGAGCAGTTCTTC. Protein product: CASSVEAQLVGNEQFF. The genes are TRBV9 and TRBJ2-1; possible D gene TRBD2, 5 bases. Trimming shortened V by 0 bases and J by 6 bases, and 16 bases separated the two germline ends. The length of the CDR3 is 16 residues. Looked up from germline, CDR1 is SGDLS and CDR2 is YYNGEE. Using reference TRBV9 and TRBJ2-1 for the parts outside the CDR3, the full variable domain is DSGVTQTPKHLITATGQRVTLRCSPRSGDLSVYWYQQSLDQGLQFLIQYYNGEERAKGNILERFSAQQFPDLHSELNLSSLELGDSALYFCASSVEAQLVGNEQFFGPGTRLTVL.

CDR3 nucleotides: TGCAGCGTGGAGTCGACAGAGACGAACACCGGGGAGCTGTTTTTT. Amino acid sequence: CSVESTETNTGELFF. The V gene is TRBV29-1, the J gene TRBJ2-2, with D maybe TRBD1 (5 bases). Trimming left V 6 bases short and J 0 bases short, with 14 bases between. The CDR3 has 15 residues. CDR1 is SQVTM and CDR2 is ANQGSEA in the germline V gene.

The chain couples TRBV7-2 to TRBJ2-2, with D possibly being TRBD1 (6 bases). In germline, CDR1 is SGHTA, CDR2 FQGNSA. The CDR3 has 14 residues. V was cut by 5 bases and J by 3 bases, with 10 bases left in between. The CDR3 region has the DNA TGTGCCAGCAGCATGGACAGATACACCGGGGAGCTGTTTTTT. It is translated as CASSMDRYTGELFF.

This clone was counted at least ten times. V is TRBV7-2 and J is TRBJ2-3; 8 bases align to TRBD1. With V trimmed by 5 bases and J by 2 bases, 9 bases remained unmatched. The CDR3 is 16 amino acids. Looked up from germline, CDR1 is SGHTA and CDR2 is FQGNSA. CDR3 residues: CASSQPRDRNTDTQYF. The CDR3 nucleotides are TGTGCCAGCAGCCAACCGCGGGACAGGAACACAGATACGCAGTATTTT.

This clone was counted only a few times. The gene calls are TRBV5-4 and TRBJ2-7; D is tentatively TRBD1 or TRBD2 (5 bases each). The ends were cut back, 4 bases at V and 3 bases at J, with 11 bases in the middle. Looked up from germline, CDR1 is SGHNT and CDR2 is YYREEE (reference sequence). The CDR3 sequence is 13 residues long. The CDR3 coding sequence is TGTGCCAGCAGCCGGGACGAACGCTACGAGCAGTACTTC. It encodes CASSRDERYEQYF. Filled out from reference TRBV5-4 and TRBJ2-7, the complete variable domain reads ETGVTQSPTHLIKTRGQQVTLRCSSQSGHNTVSWYQQALGQGPQFIFQYYREEENGRGNFPPRFSGLQFPNYSSELNVNALELDDSALYLCASSRDERYEQYFGPGTRLTVT.

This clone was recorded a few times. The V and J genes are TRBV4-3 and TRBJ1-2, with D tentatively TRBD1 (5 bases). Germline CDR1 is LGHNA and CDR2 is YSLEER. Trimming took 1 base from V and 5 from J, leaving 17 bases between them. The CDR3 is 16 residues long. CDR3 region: CASSQAPGITPYGYTF. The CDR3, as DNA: TGCGCCAGCAGCCAAGCCCCAGGGATTACCCCTTATGGCTACACCTTC.

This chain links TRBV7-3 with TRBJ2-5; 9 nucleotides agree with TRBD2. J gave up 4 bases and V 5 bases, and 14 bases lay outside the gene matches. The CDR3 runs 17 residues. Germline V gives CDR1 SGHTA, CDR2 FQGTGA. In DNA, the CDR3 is TGTGCCAGCAGCCCCCTGACTGGCGGGAGGGGTGGAGAGACCCAGTACTTC. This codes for CASSPLTGGRGGETQYF.

CDR3: CASLRDRGTDTQYF. DNA of the CDR3: TGTGCCAGCCTGAGGGACAGGGGAACAGATACGCAGTATTTT. The V gene is TRBV6-4, the J gene TRBJ2-3; TRBD1 aligns across 10 bases. In germline, CDR1 is MRHNA, CDR2 SNTAGT. The trim removed 8 bases at V and 3 bases at J, leaving 5 bases unmatched. The CDR3 is made up of 14 amino acids.

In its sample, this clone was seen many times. CDR3 in amino acids: CASSSGTGANEKLFF. DNA for the CDR3: TGTGCCAGCAGCTCCGGGACAGGGGCTAATGAAAAACTGTTTTTT. The chain is built from TRBV7-9 and TRBJ1-4; TRBD1 agrees at 10 bases. The junction had 2 bases not matched to a gene; V was cut back by 4 bases and J by 3 bases. The CDR3 is 15 amino acids. Germline lookup yields CDR1 SEHNR and CDR2 FQNEAQ (reference sequence). The variable domain in full, completed from reference TRBV7-9 and TRBJ1-4, reads DTGVSQNPRHKITKRGQNVTFRCDPISEHNRLYWYRQTLGQGPEFLTYFQNEAQLEKSRLLSDRFSAERPKGSFSTLEIQRTEQGDSAMYLCASSSGTGANEKLFFGSGTQLSVL.

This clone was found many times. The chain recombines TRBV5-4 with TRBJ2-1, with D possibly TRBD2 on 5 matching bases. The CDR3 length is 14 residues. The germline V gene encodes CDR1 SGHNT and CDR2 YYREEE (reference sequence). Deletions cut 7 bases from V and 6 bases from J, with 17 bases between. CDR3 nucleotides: TGTGCCAGCCAAGGACTTCTGGCGGGCAATGAGCAGTTCTTC. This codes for CASQGLLAGNEQFF.

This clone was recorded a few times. Here the CDR3 DNA reads TGTGCCAGTAGTATAGGACTAACAGCAATGAAGCAGTTCTTC. This codes for CASSIGLTAMKQFF. The V and J genes are TRBV19 and TRBJ2-1; D is perhaps TRBD2 (5 bases). CDR1 is LNHDA, CDR2 SQIVND, per germline (reference sequence). Trimming removed 1 base at V and 11 bases at J, with 15 bases between. The CDR3 is 14 residues long.

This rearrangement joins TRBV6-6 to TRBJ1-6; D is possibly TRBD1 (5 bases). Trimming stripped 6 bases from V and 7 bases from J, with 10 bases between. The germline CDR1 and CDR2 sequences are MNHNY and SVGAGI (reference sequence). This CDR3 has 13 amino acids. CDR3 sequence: CASSISGNSPLHF. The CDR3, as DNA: TGTGCCAGCAGCATCTCAGGGAATTCACCCCTCCACTTT.

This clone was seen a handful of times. The CDR3 nucleotides read TGTGCCAGCAGCTTACGGTCCTTTGCAGTTGGGGCCACAGATACGCAGTATTTT. Its protein product is CASSLRSFAVGATDTQYF. The chain is built from TRBV11-2 and TRBJ2-3; weak D call: TRBD1 (5 bases). The CDR3 totals 18 residues. Germline V gene sequence: CDR1 SGHAT, CDR2 FQNNGV. V dropped 2 bases and J dropped 2 bases, with 20 bases sitting between them.

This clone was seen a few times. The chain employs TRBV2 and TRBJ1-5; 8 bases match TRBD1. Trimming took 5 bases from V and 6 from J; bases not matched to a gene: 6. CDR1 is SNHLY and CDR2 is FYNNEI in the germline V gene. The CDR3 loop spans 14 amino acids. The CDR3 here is CASSRTGFGQPQHF. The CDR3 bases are TGTGCCAGCAGTAGGACAGGGTTTGGTCAGCCCCAGCATTTT.